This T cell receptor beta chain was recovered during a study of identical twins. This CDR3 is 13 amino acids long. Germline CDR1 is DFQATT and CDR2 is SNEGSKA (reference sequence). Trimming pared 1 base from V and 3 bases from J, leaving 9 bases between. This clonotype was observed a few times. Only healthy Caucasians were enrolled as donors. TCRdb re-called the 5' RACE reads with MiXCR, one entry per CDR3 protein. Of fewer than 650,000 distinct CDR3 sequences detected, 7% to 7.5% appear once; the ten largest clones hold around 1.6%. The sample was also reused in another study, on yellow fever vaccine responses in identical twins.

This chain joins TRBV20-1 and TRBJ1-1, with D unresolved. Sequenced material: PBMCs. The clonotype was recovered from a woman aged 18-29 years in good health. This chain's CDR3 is CSARGQKHTEAFF. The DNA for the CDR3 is TGCAGTGCTAGAGGTCAGAAACACACTGAAGCTTTCTTT.